The 14 T cell receptor beta chains below were found in one sample sequenced in a study of blood T cell repertoires in COVID-19. TCRdb keeps only in-frame clones here, not all; method: immunoSEQ multiplex PCR. The repertoire includes 55,000 to 80,000 clones, about 86% of them detected once, and roughly 6% sits in the top ten. Material: peripheral blood. All receptors derive from a human donor in a cohort sampled during active COVID-19.

The chain has TRBV19 and TRBJ2-5, with 14 nucleotides matching TRBD2. After removal of 6 bases from V and 7 bases from J, the junction contained 7 bases not matched to a gene. The CDR3 runs 15 residues. The germline CDR1 and CDR2 sequences are LNHDA and SQIVND (reference sequence). For the CDR3, the DNA is TGTGCCAGTAGAAGACTAGCGGGAGGGCCCGGGACCCAGTACTTC. This gives the protein CASRRLAGGPGTQYF.

This clone was detected a few times. The rearrangement links TRBV4-2 to TRBJ1-5; no clear D gene. The CDR3 loop spans 14 amino acids. The germline V gene has CDR1 LGHNA and CDR2 YNFKEQ. Deletions cut 0 bases from V and 1 base from J, with 4 bases between. CDR3 amino acids: CASSQDGSNQPQHF. The CDR3 DNA reads as TGTGCCAGCAGCCAAGATGGCAGCAATCAGCCCCAGCATTTT.

J is TRBJ1-4 and V is TRBV11-2; 11 nucleotides align to TRBD1. The CDR3 is made up of 14 amino acids. Germline CDR1 SGHAT, CDR2 FQNNGV. The J segment lost 8 bases and the V segment lost 6 bases, leaving 5 bases of the junction unmatched. The DNA for the CDR3 is TGTGCCAGCAGTGTCGGACAGGGGGCCGAAAAACTGTTTTTT. Translated: CASSVGQGAEKLFF.

V usage is TRBV5-4 and J usage is TRBJ1-2; 8 bases align to TRBD1. Per the germline V gene, CDR1 is SGHNT and CDR2 is YYREEE (reference sequence). The CDR3 has 13 amino acids. With 4 bases clipped from V and 6 bases from J, the junction kept 5 bases outside the gene matches. CDR3 DNA sequence: TGTGCCAGCAGCCGCAGGGGGCCTGATGGCTACACCTTC. Translating it yields CASSRRGPDGYTF.

The chain recombines TRBV7-6 with TRBJ2-3, with TRBD1 matching 9 bases. Germline V gene lookup returns CDR1 SGHVS and CDR2 FNYEAQ. This CDR3 has 17 amino acids. V shed 1 base, J shed 2 bases, and the junction held 7 bases outside the gene matches. This CDR3 is CASSLESTGGTTDTQYF. The CDR3, as DNA: TGTGCCAGCAGCTTAGAATCGACAGGGGGGACCACAGATACGCAGTATTTT.

The genes are TRBV27 and TRBJ2-1; 11 nucleotides match TRBD2. J lost 4 bases, V lost 0 bases, and 11 bases had no gene match. Germline V gene lookup returns CDR1 MNHEY and CDR2 SMNVEV (reference sequence). The CDR3 contains 19 residues. The CDR3 spells CASSLSWGLAALGYNEQFF. The CDR3 DNA follows: TGTGCCAGCAGTTTATCGTGGGGACTAGCGGCCCTGGGGTACAATGAGCAGTTCTTC.

V gene TRBV15 combines with J gene TRBJ2-1, with TRBD2 matching 11 bases. This CDR3 has 16 amino acids. V shed 2 bases and J 1 base; nucleotides not matched to a gene: 1. Germline CDR1 is LNHNV and CDR2 is YYDKDF (reference sequence). CDR3 in amino acids: CATSRLAGGSYNEQFF. The CDR3 DNA sequence: TGTGCCACCAGCAGACTAGCGGGGGGATCCTACAATGAGCAGTTCTTC.

CDR3 region: CASSESPAGGSYGYTF. In DNA, the CDR3 is TGTGCCAGCAGTGAATCTCCCGCGGGGGGATCCTATGGCTACACCTTC. J is TRBJ1-2 and V is TRBV6-1, with D perhaps TRBD1 (5 bases). CDR3 size: 16 residues. Germline assignment: CDR1 MNHNS and CDR2 SASEGT. V gave up 2 bases and J gave up 4 bases, with 17 bases separating them.

V gene TRBV19 combines with J gene TRBJ2-3; TRBD2 matches at 13 bases. Per germline, CDR1 LNHDA and CDR2 SQIVND (reference sequence). Trimming cost V 3 bases and J 4 bases; bases outside gene matches: 4. The CDR3 consists of 16 residues. The CDR3 DNA is TGTGCCAGTAGTATGTGGACTAGCGGGAGACCAGATACGCAGTATTTT. Amino acid sequence: CASSMWTSGRPDTQYF.

This clone showed up many times. The genes are TRBV2 and TRBJ1-1, with a weak D call TRBD1 (6 bases). This CDR3 is built from 14 residues. Between the trimmed V and J ends, which lost 6 bases and 0 bases, there was a span of 11 bases. Germline values: CDR1 SNHLY, CDR2 FYNNEI. The CDR3 here is CASRVRGLNTEAFF. Written as DNA, the CDR3 is TGTGCCAGCAGGGTTAGGGGGTTGAACACTGAAGCTTTCTTT.

This chain joins TRBV19 and TRBJ2-7, with a weak D call TRBD2 (5 bases). This CDR3 region has 17 residues. The germline V gene has CDR1 LNHDA and CDR2 SQIVND (reference sequence). Trimming stripped 4 bases from V and 7 bases from J, with 26 bases between. CDR3 sequence: CASSKRTMGWFEGEQYF. The CDR3 coding sequence is TGTGCCAGTAGTAAGCGGACCATGGGGTGGTTCGAGGGTGAGCAGTACTTC.

This clone was detected only a few times. The CDR3 here is CACGSLISGNTIYF. The CDR3 DNA is TGTGCCTGCGGCAGCCTAATCTCTGGAAACACCATATATTTT. The rearrangement joins TRBV2 to TRBJ1-3; D is unresolved. Trimming took 11 bases from V and 0 from J, leaving 14 bases between them. This CDR3 region has 14 residues. Germline V gene data show CDR1 as SNHLY and CDR2 as FYNNEI.

The rearrangement links TRBV19 to TRBJ1-2, with D maybe TRBD1 (6 bases). The germline gives CDR1 LNHDA, CDR2 SQIVND (reference sequence). V was cut by 3 bases and J by 8 bases, with 16 bases left in between. CDR3 size: 14 residues. The CDR3 spells CASSISLGDIGYTF. The CDR3 DNA follows: TGTGCCAGTAGTATCTCGCTTGGGGACATCGGCTACACCTTC.

The J gene is TRBJ2-5, the V gene TRBV5-5; a possible D gene is TRBD1 (6 bases). The CDR3 totals 12 residues. V lost 4 bases and J lost 5, with 9 bases in between. The germline gives CDR1 SGHKS, CDR2 YYEKEE (reference sequence). The CDR3 DNA reads as TGTGCCAGCAGCCATAGGGGGGAGACCCAGTACTTC. Protein product: CASSHRGETQYF. Full variable domain (remainder filled in from reference TRBV5-5 and TRBJ2-5): DAGVTQSPTHLIKTRGQQVTLRCSPISGHKSVSWYQQVLGQGPQFIFQYYEKEERGRGNFPDRFSARQFPNYSSELNVNALLLGDSALYLCASSHRGETQYFGPGTRLLVL.